This is a list of T cell receptor beta chains from one sample in a study of shared clonotypes between healthy human individuals. Method: immunoSEQ multiplex PCR; TCRdb's copy keeps in-frame clones and lacks some. The sample has roughly 2.2 million clones; around 93% are singletons. The sequencing input was naive CD4+ T cells from PBMCs. Receptors originate from a man between 18 and 29 years old in good health. Some clones in this sample may be carry-over from other donors' samples. Both conserved end residues are part of each CDR3. The D gene is left open where the match is weak. Not every row has a clone size; where given, it reads once, few, many or a size class.

v_call: TRBV7-9
d_call: -
clone_size: -
j_call: TRBJ2-7
cdr3_nt: TGTGCCAGCAGCTTTCCGACAGTACGAAATGAGCAGTACTTC
cdr3_aa: CASSFPTVRNEQYF

v_call: TRBV27
d_call: -
clone_size: -
j_call: TRBJ1-5
cdr3_nt: TGTGCCAGCAGTTTAAGTCACCCCGGGGGGACCAATCAGCCCCAGCATTTT
cdr3_aa: CASSLSHPGGTNQPQHF

v_call: TRBV27
d_call: TRBD1
clone_size: -
j_call: TRBJ2-7
cdr3_nt: TGTGCCAGCAGTTCAAAACAAACTATCCCCCGGGACAGCCCCTACGAGCAGTACTTC
cdr3_aa: CASSSKQTIPRDSPYEQYF

v_call: TRBV5-1
d_call: TRBD1
clone_size: -
j_call: TRBJ1-2
cdr3_nt: TGCGCCAGCAGCTCCTCTGGACAGGCCTTCAGGAGAGATGGCTACACCTTC
cdr3_aa: CASSSSGQAFRRDGYTF

v_call: TRBV18
d_call: TRBD1
clone_size: once
j_call: TRBJ2-1
cdr3_nt: TGTGCCAGCTCACCACTTCGACAGGGACACAATGAGCAGTTCTTC
cdr3_aa: CASSPLRQGHNEQFF

v_call: TRBV15
d_call: -
clone_size: -
j_call: TRBJ1-4
cdr3_nt: TGTGCCACCAGCAGAGATGCGGTCAGGGCAGGAACTAATGAAAAACTGTTTTTT
cdr3_aa: CATSRDAVRAGTNEKLFF

v_call: TRBV19
d_call: -
clone_size: few
j_call: TRBJ1-2
cdr3_nt: TGTGCCAGTAGTAAGGAACGGGTCCTAGGGGGCTACACCTTC
cdr3_aa: CASSKERVLGGYTF

v_call: TRBV2
d_call: TRBD2
clone_size: -
j_call: TRBJ2-5
cdr3_nt: TGTGCCAGCAGCTCCACTAGCGCCCAAGAGACCCAGTACTTC
cdr3_aa: CASSSTSAQETQYF

v_call: TRBV28
d_call: TRBD2
clone_size: -
j_call: TRBJ2-1
cdr3_nt: TGTGCCAGCAGTGTCGGACTAGCGGGAGTCAATGAGCAGTTCTTC
cdr3_aa: CASSVGLAGVNEQFF

v_call: TRBV28
d_call: -
clone_size: -
j_call: TRBJ2-7
cdr3_nt: TGTGCCAGCAGTGATGGATCACAAACCTACGAGCAGTACTTC
cdr3_aa: CASSDGSQTYEQYF

v_call: TRBV28
d_call: TRBD1
clone_size: once
j_call: TRBJ1-2
cdr3_nt: TGTGCCAGCAGTTCCCTATCCGGGACAGGGCACGGCTACACCTTC
cdr3_aa: CASSSLSGTGHGYTF

v_call: TRBV28
d_call: TRBD2
clone_size: -
j_call: TRBJ2-1
cdr3_nt: TGTGCCAGCAGTTTATGGGGTAGCGGGAGGGCCTATGAGCAGTTCTTC
cdr3_aa: CASSLWGSGRAYEQFF

v_call: TRBV6-4
d_call: TRBD2
clone_size: -
j_call: TRBJ2-1
cdr3_nt: TGTGCCAGCAGTCCTAGCGGAGTTACCTACAATGAGCAGTTCTTC
cdr3_aa: CASSPSGVTYNEQFF

v_call: TRBV4-2
d_call: -
clone_size: -
j_call: TRBJ2-2
cdr3_nt: TGTGCCAGCAGCCAAGCGGGACAATCCTTTAACGGGGAGCTGTTTTTT
cdr3_aa: CASSQAGQSFNGELFF

v_call: TRBV27
d_call: TRBD1
clone_size: -
j_call: TRBJ1-2
cdr3_nt: TGTGCCAGCAGTTTGAGGAAAAGGGACAGGGGTGACTATGGCTACACCTTC
cdr3_aa: CASSLRKRDRGDYGYTF

v_call: TRBV5-1
d_call: TRBD2
clone_size: -
j_call: TRBJ2-3
cdr3_nt: TGCGCCAGCAGCTTGCCTCCGACTAGCGGGACGCCCGCAGATACGCAGTATTTT
cdr3_aa: CASSLPPTSGTPADTQYF

v_call: TRBV5-1
d_call: TRBD2
clone_size: -
j_call: TRBJ2-7
cdr3_nt: TGCGCCAGCAGCTTGGCCCTAGCGGGACGCTACGAGCAGTACTTC
cdr3_aa: CASSLALAGRYEQYF

v_call: TRBV5-1
d_call: TRBD2
clone_size: -
j_call: TRBJ2-1
cdr3_nt: TGCGCCAGCAAGGGACTAGCGGAACCGAGCTCCTACAATGAGCAGTTCTTC
cdr3_aa: CASKGLAEPSSYNEQFF

v_call: TRBV9
d_call: TRBD2
clone_size: -
j_call: TRBJ2-3
cdr3_nt: TGTGCCAGCAGTGAGACTAGCGGGAGGCCGTCTGGATTCCCAGATACGCAGTATTTT
cdr3_aa: CASSETSGRPSGFPDTQYF

v_call: TRBV9
d_call: TRBD2
clone_size: -
j_call: TRBJ2-5
cdr3_nt: TGTGCCAGCAGCGTAGCATCCGGGACTAGCGGGACTTGGGGCCTCCAAGAGACCCAGTACTTC
cdr3_aa: CASSVASGTSGTWGLQETQYF

v_call: TRBV5-1
d_call: TRBD1
clone_size: -
j_call: TRBJ1-2
cdr3_nt: TGCGCCAGCAGCGACGGACAGGGGAGTCGCTATGGCTACACCTTC
cdr3_aa: CASSDGQGSRYGYTF

v_call: TRBV7-8
d_call: -
clone_size: -
j_call: TRBJ2-6
cdr3_nt: TGTGCCAGCAGCCTATGGGGCTCTGGGGCCAACGTCCTGACTTTC
cdr3_aa: CASSLWGSGANVLTF

v_call: TRBV19
d_call: -
clone_size: -
j_call: TRBJ1-5
cdr3_nt: TGTGCCAGTAGTTCCCCGACAGCTGGGGGATATAGCAATCAGCCCCAGCATTTT
cdr3_aa: CASSSPTAGGYSNQPQHF

v_call: TRBV5-1
d_call: TRBD1
clone_size: -
j_call: TRBJ2-2
cdr3_nt: TGCGCCAGCAGCCCGACAGGGGAGACCGGGGAGCTGTTTTTT
cdr3_aa: CASSPTGETGELFF

v_call: TRBV28
d_call: -
clone_size: -
j_call: TRBJ1-1
cdr3_nt: TGTGCCAGCAGTTTAGGGGGAACTATGAACACTGAAGCTTTCTTT
cdr3_aa: CASSLGGTMNTEAFF

v_call: TRBV2
d_call: TRBD1
clone_size: -
j_call: TRBJ1-4
cdr3_nt: TGTGCCAGCAGTGTAGAACAGGGGTATGAAAAACTGTTTTTT
cdr3_aa: CASSVEQGYEKLFF

v_call: TRBV5-1
d_call: TRBD1
clone_size: -
j_call: TRBJ2-7
cdr3_nt: TGCGCCAGCACCCACCAACCCGGGACAGGGGCCTACGAGCAGTACTTC
cdr3_aa: CASTHQPGTGAYEQYF